The source of this T cell receptor (beta chain) is a study of tumor-infiltrating lymphocytes in primary liver carcinoma. Study-wide context: Sample counts of productive TCRbeta reads spanned roughly 3.5 to 7.5 million; these counts were similar across tissue types. General study results and limits: Researchers found tumor-adjacent and tumor-blood pairs overlapped less than tumor region pairs.

Constant-region priming of roughly 500 ng total RNA yielded TCR beta cDNA. Three nested multiplex PCR rounds of slightly modified ARM-PCR generated TCR beta libraries. Investigators reported that the first two PCR rounds, at about 9 cycles each, used TRBV1-TRBV30 forward primers with a C-beta reverse primer. TCRdb reanalysed the multiplex PCR reads using MiXCR and keeps one entry per CDR3 protein. Found here are under 150,000 distinct CDR3 sequences, under 70% of them singletons; the top ten hold 8% to 9%. Germline CDR1 reads MNHNS; CDR2 reads SASEGT. The CDR3 is 16 amino acids. Bulk tissue was left unsorted, and RNA and DNA were co-extracted from 20-30 mg of it. This clonotype was detected a few times. What it binds is unknown.

The receptor was isolated from a woman aged 55-70 years with primary liver carcinoma and hepatitis B virus infection. The specimen sequenced was tumor-adjacent normal liver tissue. The chain is built from TRBV6-1 and TRBJ2-2, with 8 bases fitting TRBD2. CDR3 DNA sequence: TGTGTCAGTAGCTCCGGGACTAGTGTTAACACCGGGGAGCTGTTTTTT. Protein product: CVSSSGTSVNTGELFF.